Here is one TCR beta chain with its context. The data were taken from a study of cytomegalovirus exposure and HLA in healthy donors. The V gene's germline CDR1 is SGHVS and CDR2 FNYEAQ. The V and J ends lost 5 bases and 3 bases, in that order; junction bases with no gene match: 3. There are 15 residues in the CDR3. PCR employed 60 Vbeta and 13 Jbeta primers. Data came from immunoSEQ multiplex PCR; TCRdb stores just in-frame clones and leaves some out. Its table records just over 60,000 clones. J is TRBJ2-1 and V is TRBV7-6; TRBD2 matches 11 bases. The specimen sequenced was PBMCs. This receptor was obtained from a man aged 25-45 years in good health and CMV-seropositive. The CDR3 DNA sequence: TGTGCCAGCAGCGTCACTAGCGGGGGCTACAATGAGCAGTTCTTC. Translating gives CASSVTSGGYNEQFF. The full variable domain, its missing parts supplied by reference TRBV7-6 and TRBJ2-1, is GAGVSQSPRYKVTKRGQDVALRCDPISGHVSLYWYRQALGQGPEFLTYFNYEAQQDKSGLPNDRFSAERPEGSISTLTIQRTEQRDSAMYRCASSVTSGGYNEQFFGPGTRLTVL.